The rows below give T cell receptor beta chains drawn from one sample of a study of blood T cell repertoires in COVID-19. The assay was immunoSEQ multiplex PCR, and TCRdb's table has in-frame clones only and misses some. In the table there are 240,000 or so clones, approximately 85% of which are singletons. Sequencing was performed on peripheral blood. These receptors came from an elderly man with acute or convalescent COVID-19. Both conserved end residues are trimmed from each CDR3. Fields, in order: CDR3 length, V gene, J gene, CDR3 protein.

cdr3_length: 9
v_call: TRBV29-1
j_call: TRBJ2-1
cdr3_aa: SETRYNEQF

cdr3_length: 12
v_call: TRBV29-1
j_call: TRBJ2-2
cdr3_aa: SATGTGMTGELF

cdr3_length: 10
v_call: TRBV7-2
j_call: TRBJ2-7
cdr3_aa: ASSRDPREQY

cdr3_length: 11
v_call: TRBV28
j_call: TRBJ1-2
cdr3_aa: ASRMNEVSGYT

cdr3_length: 11
v_call: TRBV7-2
j_call: TRBJ1-2
cdr3_aa: ASNLTANYGYT

cdr3_length: 13
v_call: TRBV25-1
j_call: TRBJ2-2
cdr3_aa: ASSERVGNTGELF

cdr3_length: 12
v_call: TRBV7-3
j_call: TRBJ2-3
cdr3_aa: ASSYGTGEDTQY

cdr3_length: 12
v_call: TRBV5-1
j_call: TRBJ2-7
cdr3_aa: ASSLAGLAYEQY

cdr3_length: 13
v_call: TRBV9
j_call: TRBJ2-3
cdr3_aa: ASSVATSGRDTQY

cdr3_length: 12
v_call: TRBV7-9
j_call: TRBJ1-2
cdr3_aa: ASSIQAFNYGYT

cdr3_length: 12
v_call: TRBV27
j_call: TRBJ2-2
cdr3_aa: ASSFVVNTGELF

cdr3_length: 12
v_call: TRBV6-6
j_call: TRBJ2-5
cdr3_aa: ASSYSRVQETQY

cdr3_length: 14
v_call: TRBV4-1
j_call: TRBJ2-1
cdr3_aa: ASSQDIQGPYNEQF

cdr3_length: 11
v_call: TRBV4-1
j_call: TRBJ2-1
cdr3_aa: ASSQSSGKEQF

cdr3_length: 12
v_call: TRBV18
j_call: TRBJ1-1
cdr3_aa: ASSPMDRNTEAF

cdr3_length: 16
v_call: TRBV29-1
j_call: TRBJ2-3
cdr3_aa: SVGRGKIGSIYTDTQY

cdr3_length: 12
v_call: TRBV4-1
j_call: TRBJ1-4
cdr3_aa: ASSHPGQVEKLF

cdr3_length: 14
v_call: TRBV19
j_call: TRBJ2-5
cdr3_aa: ASSGAGTGGSETQY

cdr3_length: 13
v_call: TRBV2
j_call: TRBJ2-5
cdr3_aa: ASSVFGTDQETQY

cdr3_length: 12
v_call: TRBV27
j_call: TRBJ1-6
cdr3_aa: ASSLSQAVSPLH

cdr3_length: 11
v_call: TRBV5-1
j_call: TRBJ2-7
cdr3_aa: ASSPRWPYEQY

cdr3_length: 13
v_call: TRBV6-5
j_call: TRBJ1-3
cdr3_aa: ASISGISSGNTIY

cdr3_length: 13
v_call: TRBV25-1
j_call: TRBJ1-6
cdr3_aa: ASSLDRGVSSPLH

cdr3_length: 13
v_call: TRBV4-1
j_call: TRBJ2-3
cdr3_aa: ASSQEGLSTDTQY

cdr3_length: 13
v_call: TRBV3-1/TRBV3-2
j_call: TRBJ1-3
cdr3_aa: ASSPRVRSGNTIY

cdr3_length: 13
v_call: TRBV27
j_call: TRBJ2-7
cdr3_aa: ASSQPGSASYEQY

cdr3_length: 14
v_call: TRBV5-6
j_call: TRBJ2-7
cdr3_aa: ASSKNLRLAGYEQY

cdr3_length: 14
v_call: TRBV19
j_call: TRBJ1-5
cdr3_aa: ASSILGARGFQPQH

cdr3_length: 14
v_call: TRBV28
j_call: TRBJ1-4
cdr3_aa: ASSPSGQGTNEKLF

cdr3_length: 10
v_call: TRBV6-5
j_call: TRBJ1-3
cdr3_aa: ASSSGGNTIY

cdr3_length: 9
v_call: TRBV20-1
j_call: TRBJ1-1
cdr3_aa: SASRETEAF

cdr3_length: 12
v_call: TRBV28
j_call: TRBJ1-6
cdr3_aa: ASTGGTENSPLH

cdr3_length: 11
v_call: TRBV2
j_call: TRBJ1-2
cdr3_aa: ASRGTGIYGYT

cdr3_length: 11
v_call: TRBV24-1
j_call: TRBJ2-1
cdr3_aa: ATFRDRCNEQF

cdr3_length: 12
v_call: TRBV28
j_call: TRBJ1-2
cdr3_aa: ASSLTGPSYGYT

cdr3_length: 10
v_call: TRBV28
j_call: TRBJ1-1
cdr3_aa: AHRQGGAEAF

cdr3_length: 10
v_call: TRBV12-3/TRBV12-4
j_call: TRBJ2-7
cdr3_aa: ASSLEHYEQY

cdr3_length: 13
v_call: TRBV5-1
j_call: TRBJ1-3
cdr3_aa: ASSTQPLSGNTIY

cdr3_length: 10
v_call: TRBV5-4
j_call: TRBJ1-2
cdr3_aa: ASSSEGRGYT

cdr3_length: 13
v_call: TRBV3-1/TRBV3-2
j_call: TRBJ1-6
cdr3_aa: ASSQDEHNNSPLH

cdr3_length: 11
v_call: TRBV29-1
j_call: TRBJ2-7
cdr3_aa: SVERRGTYEQY

cdr3_length: 12
v_call: TRBV14
j_call: TRBJ2-7
cdr3_aa: ASSQELAKYEQY

cdr3_length: 13
v_call: TRBV12-5
j_call: TRBJ1-2
cdr3_aa: ASGLGQGLGYGYT

cdr3_length: 14
v_call: TRBV18
j_call: TRBJ2-1
cdr3_aa: ASSPVWRVEGNEQF

cdr3_length: 12
v_call: TRBV3-1/TRBV3-2
j_call: TRBJ1-1
cdr3_aa: ASSQVGGSVRAF

cdr3_length: 15
v_call: TRBV5-1
j_call: TRBJ2-3
cdr3_aa: ASSFGTSGRRADTQY

cdr3_length: 11
v_call: TRBV12-3/TRBV12-4
j_call: TRBJ2-7
cdr3_aa: ASSWTGSKEQY

cdr3_length: 11
v_call: TRBV10-3
j_call: TRBJ1-2
cdr3_aa: AISGDSNYGYT

cdr3_length: 13
v_call: TRBV28
j_call: TRBJ1-5
cdr3_aa: ASTRRGGGNQPQH

cdr3_length: 11
v_call: TRBV12-3/TRBV12-4
j_call: TRBJ1-6
cdr3_aa: ASSLQDNSPLH

cdr3_length: 9
v_call: TRBV20-1
j_call: TRBJ2-1
cdr3_aa: SARWTADQF

cdr3_length: 12
v_call: TRBV19
j_call: TRBJ2-7
cdr3_aa: ASSGTGSSYEQY

cdr3_length: 14
v_call: TRBV19
j_call: TRBJ2-7
cdr3_aa: ASSRTSGSTPYEQY

cdr3_length: 14
v_call: TRBV6-5
j_call: TRBJ1-6
cdr3_aa: ASSSISSSYNSPLH

cdr3_length: 14
v_call: TRBV10-3
j_call: TRBJ1-2
cdr3_aa: AISELHGGGDYGYT

cdr3_length: 9
v_call: TRBV28
j_call: TRBJ2-7
cdr3_aa: ASSSYHEQY

cdr3_length: 10
v_call: TRBV9
j_call: TRBJ2-4
cdr3_aa: ASSVGQGDQY